The T cell receptor beta chain described here comes from a study of T cell changes during pregnancy in multiple sclerosis. Germline loops: CDR1 SEHNR, CDR2 FQNEAQ (reference sequence). CDR3 length equals 12 residues. Deletions cut 2 bases from V and 8 bases from J, with 6 bases between. This clone was seen a single time. TCRdb's copy holds only in-frame clones and misses some; the assay was immunoSEQ multiplex PCR. The repertoire holds some 70,000 clones, about 90% seen once, with 1.1% to 1.5% in the top ten. The chain employs TRBV7-9 and TRBJ1-4; D unresolved. This sequence originates from a female donor in good health, enrolled as a control in a pregnancy study. This material consisted of peripheral blood, taken in the second trimester of pregnancy. CDR3 amino acids: CASSLLGEKLFF. The CDR3 DNA is TGTGCCAGCAGCTTACTGGGCGAAAAACTGTTTTTT.